This T cell receptor (beta chain) was retrieved from a study of shared clonotypes between healthy human individuals. Study background: Per-donor plates numbered three CD4 naive, three CD4 memory, two CD8 naive and one CD8 memory.

Deep level was the assay's run setting. DNA at around 190 ng, about 30,000 T cell genomes, went into sorted-subset replicate PCRs. Generated by immunoSEQ multiplex PCR, the TCRdb table keeps only in-frame clones and is missing some. The sample records some 2.1 million clones, about 95% being singletons. Positively selected for CCR7, the CD45RO-negative cells used as naive CD8 cells excluded terminally differentiated effector memory CD45RA+ cells. The TCR originated in a man between 18 and 35 years old in good health. The sequencing input was naive CD8+ T cells sorted from blood.

The CDR3 bases are TGCAGCGTTGTTCGAGGACAGCATTACAATGAGCAGTTCTTC. It codes for CSVVRGQHYNEQFF. The gene calls are TRBV29-1 and TRBJ2-1, with D possibly being TRBD1 (6 bases). The CDR3 spans 14 residues. Germline CDR1 reads SQVTM; CDR2 reads ANQGSEA. Trimming took 4 bases from V and 4 from J, leaving 14 bases between them.